The 13 T cell receptor beta chains presented below share a single source sample, sequenced in a study of cytomegalovirus exposure and HLA in healthy donors. PCR used 60 Vbeta primers and 13 Jbeta primers. Method: immunoSEQ multiplex PCR; TCRdb's copy keeps in-frame clones and lacks some. In the table there are approximately 240,000 clones, about three quarters of which are singletons. The sample consisted of PBMCs. The receptors here all came from a woman aged 60-75 years in good health and CMV-seropositive.

V is TRBV29-1 and J is TRBJ2-5; TRBD1 might be the D (5 bases). The germline V and J ends were trimmed by 3 bases and 6 bases, with 11 bases remaining between them. The CDR3 covers 12 residues. Per the germline V gene, CDR1 is SQVTM and CDR2 is ANQGSEA. The CDR3 spells CSVEVRAKTQYF. In DNA form, the CDR3 reads TGCAGCGTTGAGGTCAGGGCAAAGACCCAGTACTTC.

The rearrangement joins TRBV19 to TRBJ1-5, with a weak D call TRBD1 (6 bases). The germline V gene has CDR1 LNHDA and CDR2 SQIVND (reference sequence). Trimming cost V 4 bases and J 3 bases, with 10 bases left between them. The CDR3 spans 14 residues. The CDR3, as DNA: TGTGCCAGTAGTACGGACAGCCTCAATCAGCCCCAGCATTTT. Translated: CASSTDSLNQPQHF.

V and J are TRBV5-1 and TRBJ2-6; D not certain. There are 14 residues in the CDR3. CDR1 and CDR2 (germline): SGHRS, YFSETQ. Trimming stripped 4 bases from V and 0 bases from J, with 5 bases between. This chain's CDR3 is CASSRSSGANVLTF. The DNA for the CDR3 is TGCGCCAGCAGCCGCAGCTCTGGGGCCAACGTCCTGACTTTC. Using reference TRBV5-1 and TRBJ2-6 for the parts outside the CDR3, the full variable domain is KAGVTQTPRYLIKTRGQQVTLSCSPISGHRSVSWYQQTPGQGLQFLFEYFSETQRNKGNFPGRFSGRQFSNSRSEMNVSTLELGDSALYLCASSRSSGANVLTFGAGSRLTVL.

The V gene is TRBV9, the J gene TRBJ2-1, with 8 bases identical to TRBD2. The V gene end was trimmed by 0 bases and the J gene end by 7 bases; junction bases not matched to a gene: 3. The CDR3 is made up of 14 amino acids. Germline CDR1 SGDLS, CDR2 YYNGEE. The CDR3 DNA reads as TGTGCCAGCAGCGTAGAGGGCGGGGGGAATGAGCAGTTCTTC. It specifies CASSVEGGGNEQFF.

The rearrangement uses TRBV6-5 and TRBJ1-2; D gene uncertain. CDR1 and CDR2 (germline): MNHEY, SVGAGI. Deletions cut 8 bases from V and 8 bases from J, with 12 bases between. CDR3 size: 11 residues. Written as DNA, the CDR3 is TGTGCCAGCGGCCGGGAGGGCGGCTACACCTTC. Amino acids: CASGREGGYTF.

This clone was recorded a few times. The J gene is TRBJ1-2, the V gene TRBV19; no clear D gene. The CDR3 has 13 residues. The germline gives CDR1 LNHDA, CDR2 SQIVND (reference sequence). The ends were cut back, 7 bases at V and 2 bases at J, with 11 bases in the middle. In DNA form, the CDR3 reads TGTGCCAGTATTGGGCTGCTGAACTATGGCTACACCTTC. Protein: CASIGLLNYGYTF.

V and J are TRBV28 and TRBJ1-3; D is undetermined. The V end lost 5 bases, the J end lost 0 bases, and 5 bases lay between the germline ends. CDR1 and CDR2 (germline): MDHEN, SYDVKM. The CDR3 is 13 amino acids. This CDR3 reads CASSESSGNTIYF. In nucleotides, the CDR3 is TGTGCCAGCAGTGAGAGCTCTGGAAACACCATATATTTT. The full variable domain, in which reference TRBV28 and TRBJ1-3 provide the parts outside the CDR3, is DVKVTQSSRYLVKRTGEKVFLECVQDMDHENMFWYRQDPGLGLRLIYFSYDVKMKEKGDIPEGYSVSREKKERFSLILESASTNQTSMYLCASSESSGNTIYFGEGSWLTVV.

This clone has just a few counts. This chain joins TRBV10-1 and TRBJ2-2; D gene uncertain. Trimming took off 6 bases at V and 6 bases at J, with 14 bases between the two ends. This CDR3 is built from 14 residues. CDR1 WNHNN and CDR2 SYGVQD come from the germline V gene (reference sequence). The CDR3 reads CASRSLVAAGELFF. The CDR3 bases are TGCGCCAGCAGGTCGCTAGTTGCGGCCGGGGAGCTGTTTTTT.

The chain couples TRBV5-1 to TRBJ1-4; 7 bases are shared with TRBD1. V was clipped by 1 base and J by 6 bases; unmatched bases: 3. The germline V gene has CDR1 SGHRS and CDR2 YFSETQ. This CDR3 spans 14 amino acids. CDR3 in amino acids: CASSLTGEDEKLFF. DNA of the CDR3: TGCGCCAGCAGCTTGACAGGGGAGGATGAAAAACTGTTTTTT.

This sequence joins TRBV25-1 and TRBJ2-7, with 10 bases aligning to TRBD2. Trimming removed 4 bases from V and 3 bases from J; junction bases left unmatched: 0. The CDR3 has 13 residues. The V gene's germline CDR1 is MGHDK and CDR2 SYGVNS. The CDR3 region has the DNA TGTGCCAGCAGTGGGACTAGCGGCTACGAGCAGTACTTC. It is translated as CASSGTSGYEQYF.

CDR3 sequence reads: CASSDPGQGRNTQYF. The CDR3 nucleotides read TGCGCCAGCAGTGACCCGGGACAGGGTCGAAATACGCAGTATTTT. J is TRBJ2-3 and V is TRBV5-1; TRBD1 agrees at 9 bases. Trimming at V came to 5 bases and at J to 7 bases, leaving 11 bases not matched to a gene. The CDR3 contains 15 residues. Germline CDR1 and CDR2: SGHRS and YFSETQ.

The table lists this clone with a few counts. The chain joins TRBV5-6 to TRBJ2-2; possibly TRBD2 for D (5 bases). Trimming pared 7 bases from V and 7 bases from J, leaving 11 bases between. CDR1 and CDR2 from the germline V gene are SGHDT and YYEEEE. The CDR3 totals 12 residues. CDR3 residues: CASARSGGELFF. CDR3 sequence (DNA): TGTGCCAGCGCCCGGAGCGGCGGGGAGCTGTTTTTT.

The chain links TRBV28 to TRBJ1-2, with D unclear. Germline loops: CDR1 MDHEN, CDR2 SYDVKM. The CDR3 extends over 12 amino acids. With 7 bases removed from V and 4 bases from J, the gap between germline ends came to 10 bases. The CDR3 loop is CASTGRFYGYTF. The CDR3, as DNA: TGTGCCAGCACTGGGCGTTTCTATGGCTACACCTTC.